This T cell receptor beta chain was sequenced in a study of shared clonotypes between healthy human individuals. The table came from immunoSEQ multiplex PCR; TCRdb's copy has only in-frame clones and leaves some out. Altogether approximately 2,200,000 clones are present, 90% to 95% being singletons, with the ten largest covering around 1.7%. This clone appeared a single time. Its specificity is not known. Study-level results: In the sorted subsets, rarefaction showed sequencing was incomplete despite large depth.

Trimming removed 5 bases from V and 4 bases from J, with 14 bases in between. This CDR3 region has 14 residues. Germline V CDR1 and CDR2: SEHNR, FQNEAQ (reference sequence). Only CD45RO-negative cells positively selected for CCR7 counted as naive CD8 cells, so terminally differentiated effector memory CD45RA+ cells were excluded. All participating donors were Caucasian adults from Nashville, Tennessee. The TCR comes from a young man in good health. Some clones in this sample may be carry-over from other donors' samples. Sequenced input: naive CD8+ T cells from PBMCs. The chain employs TRBV7-9 and TRBJ1-1, with D possibly being TRBD1 (5 bases). This chain's CDR3 is CASSTGARTTEAFF. The CDR3 DNA sequence: TGTGCCAGCAGCACAGGCGCACGGACCACTGAAGCTTTCTTT.